This is a list of T cell receptor beta chains from one sample in a study of T cells in localized non-small cell lung cancer. The assay was immunoSEQ multiplex PCR, and TCRdb's table has in-frame clones only and misses some. The sample yields fewer than 35,000 clones, 70% to 90% seen once. The specimen comprised peripheral blood, sampled before any cancer treatment. The receptors here all came from a female donor at least 60 years old with stage I lung adenocarcinoma. The CDR3 runs from the conserved cysteine through the conserved F or W.

length,V,J,CDR3
12,TRBV28,TRBJ1-5,CASRESNQPQHF
13,TRBV19,TRBJ1-2,CSSRGSPVYGYTF
15,TRBV7-2,TRBJ2-7,CASRQSGSGSREQYF
15,TRBV6-5,TRBJ1-5,CASTRKWDSNQPQHF
13,TRBV7-2,TRBJ2-5,CASSLIQVETQYF
13,TRBV10-3,TRBJ2-5,CAISEYREETQYF
18,TRBV5-1,TRBJ2-3,CASSLFLRTSGTSDTQYF
14,TRBV27,TRBJ2-2,CARKRGGASGELFF
15,TRBV30,TRBJ1-6,CAWSVPGSNNSPLHF
15,TRBV9,TRBJ1-1,CASSGPGSGNTEAFF
14,TRBV6-5,TRBJ2-5,CASSYPGQAGAQYF
16,TRBV15,TRBJ2-7,CATSRPGEGTPYEQYF
17,TRBV11-2,TRBJ2-5,CASSLAPGQGTGETQYF
14,TRBV12-5,TRBJ2-2,CASGTGGYTGELFF
16,TRBV27,TRBJ2-1,CASSLSGTSGSYEQFF
14,TRBV4-3,TRBJ1-2,CASSHVDRGSIRTF
12,TRBV11-2,TRBJ1-4,CASGATNEKLFF
17,TRBV29-1,TRBJ2-3,CSVTPGLAGGPVDTQYF
15,TRBV7-2,TRBJ2-5,CASSLGTGGPETQYF
14,TRBV5-1,TRBJ2-5,CASSLALAEETQYF
15,TRBV5-5,TRBJ1-2,CASSSMSTALAGYTF
13,TRBV6-1,TRBJ2-3,CASSDQGTDTQYF
17,TRBV5-5,TRBJ2-3,CASSLHQGGVGTDTQYF
14,TRBV7-2,TRBJ1-2,CASSLGTADYGYTF
16,TRBV7-2,TRBJ1-6,CASSFDWSSYNSPLHF
15,TRBV9,TRBJ1-6,CASSIFGTGNSPLHF
15,TRBV6-5,TRBJ1-2,CASSYSARQGGGYTF
14,TRBV7-9,TRBJ2-7,CASSHGQGADEQYF
12,TRBV2,TRBJ1-1,CASSEGVGEAFF